What follows are 24 T cell receptor beta chains derived from one specimen sequenced in a study of CD8 T cells in Susac syndrome (dated by TCRdb to between 2018 and 2021). The library was built by means of the immunoSEQ multiplex PCR assay. RNA was extracted with the RNeasy kit and 0.5 to 1 ug was reverse transcribed using random hexamers. TCRdb's own reprocessing of the public reads used fastp at Q25 and MiXCR and kept productive beta chains. All rows with the same CDR3 protein become a single entry with the most common DNA and genes. The sample has about 170,000 distinct CDR3 sequences on record, approximately 93% of them singletons. Of the sample, around 0.097% is held by the ten largest clones. Sequenced: CD4+ T cells from PBMCs. The receptors here all came from a human donor with multiple sclerosis.

The chain is built from TRBV2 and TRBJ1-5; D may be TRBD1 (6 bases). The ends were cut back, 6 bases at V and 7 bases at J, with 13 bases in the middle. The CDR3 extends over 13 amino acids. Germline V gives CDR1 SNHLY, CDR2 FYNNEI. The CDR3 DNA is TGTGCCAGCAGCGATTTGAGGGGGCAGCCCCAGCATTTT. Residues: CASSDLRGQPQHF.

The chain carries TRBV6-2 or TRBV6-3 and TRBJ1-5; D remains ambiguous. V was pared by 8 bases and J by 0 bases, with 8 bases between. The germline gives CDR1 MNHEY, CDR2 SVGEGT. This CDR3 contains 13 residues. The chain's CDR3 is CASSRYSNQPQHF. The CDR3 DNA reads TGTGCCAGCTCCCGTTATAGCAATCAGCCCCAGCATTTT.

The chain recombines TRBV4-1 with TRBJ2-4, with D perhaps TRBD2 (5 bases). This CDR3 has 18 residues. Germline CDR1 reads MGHRA; CDR2 reads YSYEKL. Trimming pared 1 base from V and 0 bases from J, leaving 16 bases between. The chain's CDR3 is CASSQVGKRELAKNIQYF. The DNA for the CDR3 is TGCGCCAGCAGCCAAGTAGGGAAACGGGAACTAGCCAAAAACATTCAGTACTTC.

This sequence joins TRBV20-1 and TRBJ2-1, with D unresolved. This CDR3 is built from 13 residues. CDR1 and CDR2 (germline): DFQATT, SNEGSKA (reference sequence). Deletions cut 5 bases from V and 2 bases from J, with 10 bases between. The CDR3 bases are TGCAGTGCTGACCTGGAGACCTACAATGAGCAGTTCTTC. Translating gives CSADLETYNEQFF.

This chain uses TRBV4-3 with TRBJ2-2; D call uncertain. Germline V gene lookup returns CDR1 LGHNA and CDR2 YSLEER. Trimming stripped 3 bases from V and 6 bases from J, with 17 bases between. The CDR3 covers 16 residues. The CDR3: CASSHADSLFPGELFF. CDR3 coding DNA: TGCGCCAGCAGCCACGCCGACTCTTTATTCCCCGGGGAGCTGTTTTTT.

The J gene is TRBJ2-2, the V gene TRBV20-1; tentative D call: TRBD1 (7 bases). Germline V gives CDR1 DFQATT, CDR2 SNEGSKA (reference sequence). V lost 3 bases and J lost 5, with 16 bases in between. The CDR3 loop spans 15 amino acids. The CDR3: CSARPGGPGTGELFF. The CDR3 nucleotides read TGCAGTGCTAGGCCAGGGGGGCCGGGGACCGGGGAGCTGTTTTTT.

This rearrangement joins TRBV7-7 to TRBJ2-5; possible D gene TRBD1, 5 bases. Trimming shortened V by 1 base and J by 0 bases, and 9 bases separated the two germline ends. This CDR3 contains 15 residues. Per germline, CDR1 SSHAT and CDR2 FNYEAQ (reference sequence). The CDR3 DNA reads as TGTGCCAGCAGCTTAGGGACACTGTACCAAGAGACCCAGTACTTC. Translated, it gives CASSLGTLYQETQYF.

This chain joins TRBV12-3 or TRBV12-4 and TRBJ2-7; 10 bases map to TRBD2. Trimming removed 2 bases from V and 1 base from J; junction bases left unmatched: 8. The CDR3 length is 17 residues. The DNA of the CDR3 is TGTGCCAGCAGTTTACCACCTAGCGGGGGTAGGTCCTACGAGCAGTACTTC. As protein: CASSLPPSGGRSYEQYF.

CDR3 sequence (DNA): TGTGCCAGCAGTGAGACAGGGAATAATTCACCCCTCCACTTT. This translates into CASSETGNNSPLHF. This chain links TRBV2 with TRBJ1-6; 7 positions agree with TRBD1. Trimming took 3 bases from V and 5 from J; bases not matched to a gene: 1. From germline, CDR1 is SNHLY and CDR2 FYNNEI. The CDR3 length is 14 residues.

The chain combines TRBV12-3 or TRBV12-4 with TRBJ2-1, with D possibly TRBD1 on 5 matching bases. The length of the CDR3 is 14 residues. V was clipped by 3 bases and J by 0 bases, with 6 bases between them. In DNA, the CDR3 is TGTGCCAGCAGTTTGACAGCCTCCTACAATGAGCAGTTCTTC. Residues: CASSLTASYNEQFF.

V gene TRBV6-1 combines with J gene TRBJ2-5, with D possibly being TRBD1 (6 bases). The CDR3 sequence is 13 residues long. CDR1 is MNHNS and CDR2 is SASEGT in the germline V gene. Trimming removed 7 bases from V and 4 bases from J, with 13 bases in between. This CDR3 is CASTGQLGETQYF. CDR3 DNA: TGTGCCAGCACCGGACAGCTTGGAGAGACCCAGTACTTC.

This clonotype was counted once. V and J are TRBV12-3 or TRBV12-4 and TRBJ1-4, with D hard to call. There are 15 residues in the CDR3. V shed 1 base and J shed 1 base, with 7 bases lying between them. CDR3 bases: TGTGCCAGCAGTTTAGGCGGATTAACTAATGAAAAACTGTTTTTT. Encoded protein: CASSLGGLTNEKLFF.

The V and J genes are TRBV12-3 or TRBV12-4 and TRBJ2-5; D may be TRBD1 or TRBD2 (5 bases each). The V gene lost 6 bases and the J gene lost 8 bases, with 16 bases spanning the gap. The CDR3 has 13 residues. The CDR3 nucleotides are TGTGCCAGCAGCCTACAGTTGGGGGAAACCCAGTACTTC. Translated: CASSLQLGETQYF.

This chain uses TRBV11-2 with TRBJ2-7; TRBD2 matches at 10 bases. Germline V gene sequence: CDR1 SGHAT, CDR2 FQNNGV. CDR3 length equals 14 residues. V was pared by 6 bases and J by 7 bases, with 9 bases of the junction left unmatched. Here the CDR3 reads CASSLTSGVFEQYF. CDR3 DNA: TGTGCCAGCAGTTTAACTAGCGGGGTGTTTGAGCAGTACTTC.

The rearrangement joins TRBV19 to TRBJ1-2, with D possibly being TRBD1 (5 bases). The V gene's germline CDR1 is LNHDA and CDR2 SQIVND (reference sequence). The CDR3 totals 12 residues. With 10 bases removed from V and 7 bases from J, the gap between germline ends came to 16 bases. CDR3 nucleotide sequence: TGTGCCATCCAACGGCGGGGGGGTGGCTACACCTTC. It is translated as CAIQRRGGGYTF.

The V and J genes are TRBV4-1 and TRBJ2-3; D remains unclear. Germline V lookup: CDR1 MGHRA, CDR2 YSYEKL. Trimming left V 2 bases short and J 4 bases short, with 7 bases between. The CDR3 is made up of 13 amino acids. The CDR3 DNA sequence: TGCGCCAGCAGCCAAAAGGTGGCAGATACGCAGTATTTT. Translating gives CASSQKVADTQYF.

This chain uses TRBV28 with TRBJ1-5; D is ambiguous. The ends were cut back, 6 bases at V and 6 bases at J, with 9 bases in the middle. This CDR3 contains 12 residues. Germline V lookup: CDR1 MDHEN, CDR2 SYDVKM. This chain's CDR3 is CASRLEGQPQHF. The CDR3 DNA reads as TGTGCCAGCAGATTAGAAGGTCAGCCCCAGCATTTT.

The chain has TRBV9 and TRBJ2-2, with 10 bases lining up with TRBD2. This CDR3 comprises 15 residues. Germline loops: CDR1 SGDLS, CDR2 YYNGEE. V was pared by 3 bases and J by 5 bases, with 4 bases of the junction left unmatched. The CDR3 bases are TGTGCCAGCAGCGCGGGACTAGCGCCTACCGGGGAGCTGTTTTTT. Translating gives CASSAGLAPTGELFF.

The sample holds a few counts of this clonotype. This rearrangement joins TRBV9 to TRBJ2-3; a possible D gene is TRBD2 (7 bases). V dropped 2 bases and J dropped 6 bases, with 16 bases sitting between them. Germline V gives CDR1 SGDLS, CDR2 YYNGEE. This CDR3 spans 15 amino acids. The CDR3 protein is CASSVSRGGGDTQYF. The CDR3 DNA sequence: TGTGCCAGCAGCGTTAGTCGCGGGGGCGGCGATACGCAGTATTTT.

CDR3 nucleotide sequence: TGCAGTGCTAGACCTTTGGGGGACGTAGGCAATCAGCCCCAGCATTTT. As protein: CSARPLGDVGNQPQHF. The chain combines TRBV20-1 with TRBJ1-5; TRBD1 is a possible D gene (5 bases). Germline CDR1 DFQATT, CDR2 SNEGSKA (reference sequence). The CDR3 spans 16 residues. The V end was cut by 2 bases, the J end by 2 bases, with 16 bases between.

V usage is TRBV6-2 or TRBV6-3 and J usage is TRBJ2-7, with D tentatively TRBD1 (5 bases). The CDR3 has 15 residues. Germline values: CDR1 MNHEY, CDR2 SVGEGT. V lost 5 bases and J lost 3, with 17 bases in between. The CDR3 DNA reads as TGTGCCAGCAGTGCCCTAAGGGGCCTTCTCTACGAGCAGTACTTC. Translation gives CASSALRGLLYEQYF.

The chain carries TRBV7-9 and TRBJ2-7; 9 bases agree with TRBD1. J lost 4 bases, V lost 5 bases, and 9 bases had no gene match. The CDR3 runs 15 residues. The germline V gene encodes CDR1 SEHNR and CDR2 FQNEAQ (reference sequence). Here the CDR3 reads CASSRSVGQGYEQYF. DNA of the CDR3: TGTGCCAGCAGCCGCTCGGTGGGACAGGGATACGAGCAGTACTTC.

The rearrangement links TRBV7-2 to TRBJ2-3; the D is unclear. The length of the CDR3 is 12 residues. The V end was cut by 0 bases, the J end by 9 bases, with 7 bases between. Germline V gene sequence: CDR1 SGHTA, CDR2 FQGNSA. CDR3 DNA sequence: TGTGCCAGCAGCTTAGCGTTTGGCACGCAGTATTTT. Translation: CASSLAFGTQYF.

The rearrangement uses TRBV4-3 and TRBJ2-3; a possible D gene is TRBD2 (6 bases). Germline CDR1 is LGHNA and CDR2 is YSLEER. The CDR3 loop spans 17 amino acids. V lost 3 bases and J 2 bases, leaving 18 bases between the germline ends. The CDR3 region is CASSQGYRETNTDTQYF. The CDR3 DNA sequence: TGCGCCAGCAGCCAGGGATATCGGGAGACGAACACAGATACGCAGTATTTT.